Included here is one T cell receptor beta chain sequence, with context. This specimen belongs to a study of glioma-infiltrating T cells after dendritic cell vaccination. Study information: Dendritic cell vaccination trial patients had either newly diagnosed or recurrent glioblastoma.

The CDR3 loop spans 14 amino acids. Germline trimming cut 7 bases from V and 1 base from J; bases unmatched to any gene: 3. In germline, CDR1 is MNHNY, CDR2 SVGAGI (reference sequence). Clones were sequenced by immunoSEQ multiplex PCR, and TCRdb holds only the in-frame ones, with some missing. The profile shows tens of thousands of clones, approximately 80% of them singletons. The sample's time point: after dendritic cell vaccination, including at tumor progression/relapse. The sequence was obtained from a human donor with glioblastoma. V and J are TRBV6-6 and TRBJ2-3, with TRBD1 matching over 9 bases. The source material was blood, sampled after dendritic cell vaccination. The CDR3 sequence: CASTRQGGTDTQYF. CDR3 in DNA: TGTGCCAGCACCCGACAGGGGGGCACAGATACGCAGTATTTT.